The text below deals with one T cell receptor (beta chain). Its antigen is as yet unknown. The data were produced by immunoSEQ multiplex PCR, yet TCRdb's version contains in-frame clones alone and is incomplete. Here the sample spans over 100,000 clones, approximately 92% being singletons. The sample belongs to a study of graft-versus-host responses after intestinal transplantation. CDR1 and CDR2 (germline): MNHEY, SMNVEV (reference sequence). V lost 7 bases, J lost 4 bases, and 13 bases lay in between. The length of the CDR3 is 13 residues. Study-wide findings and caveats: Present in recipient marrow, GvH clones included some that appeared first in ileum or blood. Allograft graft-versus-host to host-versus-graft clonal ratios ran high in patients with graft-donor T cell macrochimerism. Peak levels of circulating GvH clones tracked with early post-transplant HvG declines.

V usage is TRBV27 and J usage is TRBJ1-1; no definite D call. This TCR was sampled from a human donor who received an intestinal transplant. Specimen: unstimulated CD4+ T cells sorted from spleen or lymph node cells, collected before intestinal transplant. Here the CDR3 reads CASTPRVGTEAFF. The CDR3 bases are TGTGCCAGCACCCCTCGAGTCGGCACTGAAGCTTTCTTT.